One and the same sample provided the 6 T cell receptor beta chains below, sequenced in a study of T cell changes during pregnancy in multiple sclerosis. Generated by immunoSEQ multiplex PCR, the TCRdb table keeps only in-frame clones and is missing some. This sample has nearly 80,000 clones, with around 90% found just once. This material consisted of CD4+ T cells from peripheral blood mononuclear cells, taken before pregnancy. The receptors originated from a female donor with multiple sclerosis, enrolled in a pregnancy study.

The chain carries TRBV5-1 and TRBJ2-7; 9 positions match TRBD2. This CDR3 region has 15 residues. V lost 3 bases, J lost 5 bases, and 9 bases stayed unmatched. CDR1 and CDR2 from the germline V gene are SGHRS and YFSETQ. For the CDR3, the DNA is TGCGCCAGCAGCTACTTAGCGGGGGTGCCCAACGAGCAGTACTTC. Protein sequence: CASSYLAGVPNEQYF.

The chain links TRBV19 to TRBJ2-3, with TRBD1 matching over 7 bases. The CDR3 contains 15 residues. Germline V gene lookup returns CDR1 LNHDA and CDR2 SQIVND (reference sequence). Trimming removed 6 bases from V and 0 bases from J; junction bases left unmatched: 6. DNA for the CDR3: TGTGCCAGTAGGGTACAGGGGCTAAGCACAGATACGCAGTATTTT. It specifies CASRVQGLSTDTQYF. The entire variable domain, with the rest obtained from reference TRBV19 and TRBJ2-3, is as follows: DGGITQSPKYLFRKEGQNVTLSCEQNLNHDAMYWYRQDPGQGLRLIYYSQIVNDFQKGDIAEGYSVSREKKESFPLTVTSAQKNPTAFYLCASRVQGLSTDTQYFGPGTRLTVL.

This chain uses TRBV5-1 with TRBJ2-1; weak D call: TRBD2 (5 bases). Trimming removed 0 bases at V and 5 bases at J, with 9 bases between. Germline CDR1 is SGHRS and CDR2 is YFSETQ. CDR3 length equals 14 residues. The CDR3, as DNA: TGCGCCAGCAGCTTGGTGCCGGGAAACAATGAGCAGTTCTTC. Amino acid sequence: CASSLVPGNNEQFF.

The V gene is TRBV9, the J gene TRBJ2-1, with a possible D match to TRBD2 (5 bases). CDR3 size: 14 residues. From germline, CDR1 is SGDLS and CDR2 YYNGEE. The V and J ends lost 0 bases and 6 bases respectively, with 10 bases between them. CDR3 DNA: TGTGCCAGCAGCGTAGCGGGAATTGGCAATGAGCAGTTCTTC. Its translation: CASSVAGIGNEQFF.

The chain couples TRBV30 to TRBJ1-5; 7 positions match TRBD1. The J segment lost 6 bases and the V segment lost 3 bases, leaving 5 bases of the junction unmatched. Germline V gene sequence: CDR1 GTSNPN, CDR2 SVGIG (reference sequence). The length of the CDR3 is 13 residues. CDR3 residues: CAWSAGGGQPQHF. Written as DNA, the CDR3 is TGTGCCTGGAGCGCAGGGGGTGGTCAGCCCCAGCATTTT.

The V and J genes are TRBV27 and TRBJ2-1; 11 positions agree with TRBD2. This CDR3 region has 19 residues. The germline gives CDR1 MNHEY, CDR2 SMNVEV (reference sequence). The trim removed 1 base at V and 0 bases at J, leaving 8 bases unmatched. CDR3 residues: CASSLLGLAGGRSYNEQFF. In DNA form, the CDR3 reads TGTGCCAGCAGTTTATTGGGCCTAGCGGGGGGCCGCTCCTACAATGAGCAGTTCTTC.